This TCR beta chain originates from a study of T cell responses to AZD1222 COVID-19 vaccine. The CDR3 runs 15 residues. The ends lost 2 bases at V and 1 base at J; junction bases unmatched: 5. Germline V gene sequence: CDR1 MNHEY, CDR2 SMNVEV (reference sequence). Assay used: immunoSEQ multiplex PCR; TCRdb lists only in-frame clones, some missing. The table has 150,000 or so clones, roughly nine tenths seen once. V is TRBV27 and J is TRBJ2-7; 7 bases agree with TRBD2. The sample here was peripheral blood, taken on day 0 of MenACWY control vaccination. The sequence came from an adult in good health. Written as DNA, the CDR3 is TGTGCCAGCAGTTTACAGCGGGGAAATTCCTACGAGCAGTACTTC. As protein: CASSLQRGNSYEQYF.